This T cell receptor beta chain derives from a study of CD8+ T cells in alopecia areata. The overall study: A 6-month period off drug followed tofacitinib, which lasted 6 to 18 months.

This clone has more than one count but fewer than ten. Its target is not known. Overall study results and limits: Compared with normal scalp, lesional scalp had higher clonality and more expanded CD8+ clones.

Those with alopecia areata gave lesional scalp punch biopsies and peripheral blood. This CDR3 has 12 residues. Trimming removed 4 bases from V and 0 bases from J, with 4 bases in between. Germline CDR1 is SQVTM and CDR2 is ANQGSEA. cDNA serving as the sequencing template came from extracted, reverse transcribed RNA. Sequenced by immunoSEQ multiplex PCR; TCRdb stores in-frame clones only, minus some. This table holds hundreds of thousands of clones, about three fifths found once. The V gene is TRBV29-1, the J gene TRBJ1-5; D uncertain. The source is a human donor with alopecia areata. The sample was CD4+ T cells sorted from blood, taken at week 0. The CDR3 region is CSVASSNQPQHF. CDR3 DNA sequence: TGCAGCGTTGCCTCTAGCAATCAGCCCCAGCATTTT.